These 2 T cell receptor beta chains came from one sample sequenced in a study of shared clonotypes between healthy human individuals. The method was immunoSEQ multiplex PCR; TCRdb's version includes in-frame clones alone and lacks a portion of them. Counted here are some 2,500,000 clones, roughly 93% occurring once; the ten biggest clones make up 0.36%. Sequenced input: naive CD4+ T cells from PBMCs. The subset denotes: CD45RA+ positively selected. The receptors originated from a young man in good health. Some clones in this sample may be carry-over from other donors' samples.

This clone was detected only once. J is TRBJ1-6 and V is TRBV7-2, with D possibly TRBD1 on 6 matching bases. V gave up 1 base and J gave up 3 bases, with 10 bases separating them. This CDR3 has 16 amino acids. In germline, CDR1 is SGHTA, CDR2 FQGNSA. The chain's CDR3 is CASSLEGVGYNSPLHF. In DNA form, the CDR3 reads TGTGCCAGCAGCTTAGAGGGGGTAGGCTATAATTCACCCCTCCACTTT.

The rearrangement joins TRBV5-1 to TRBJ2-3; 10 positions match TRBD2. The CDR3 sequence is 16 residues long. Germline loops: CDR1 SGHRS, CDR2 YFSETQ. The junction had 10 bases not matched to a gene; V was cut back by 4 bases and J by 5 bases. CDR3 protein: CASSLQAGGPRDTQYF. The CDR3 DNA reads as TGCGCCAGCAGCCTCCAAGCGGGAGGGCCAAGAGATACGCAGTATTTT.